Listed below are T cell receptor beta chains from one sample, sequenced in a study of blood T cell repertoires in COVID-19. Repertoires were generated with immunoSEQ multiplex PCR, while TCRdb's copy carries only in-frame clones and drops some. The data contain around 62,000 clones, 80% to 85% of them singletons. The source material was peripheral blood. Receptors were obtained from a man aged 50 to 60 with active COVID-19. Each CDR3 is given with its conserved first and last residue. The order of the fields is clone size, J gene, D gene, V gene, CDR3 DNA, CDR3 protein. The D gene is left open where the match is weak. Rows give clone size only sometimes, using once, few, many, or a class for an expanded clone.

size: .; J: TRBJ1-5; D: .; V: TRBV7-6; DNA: TGTGCCAGCAGCTTAGGGCAAGGCAATCAGCCCCAGCATTTT; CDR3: CASSLGQGNQPQHF
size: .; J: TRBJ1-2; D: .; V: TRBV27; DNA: TGTGCCAGCAGTCCATACCGGGACTGGCCATATGGCTACACCTTC; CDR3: CASSPYRDWPYGYTF
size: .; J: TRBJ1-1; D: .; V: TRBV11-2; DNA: TGTGCCAGCAGCTTAGAAGGTTGGAGCCCTTTTTCCTCTGAAGCTTTCTTT; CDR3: CASSLEGWSPFSSEAFF
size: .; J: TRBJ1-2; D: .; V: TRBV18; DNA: TGTGCCAGCTCACCAGCGGGGAACAACTATGGCTACACCTTC; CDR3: CASSPAGNNYGYTF
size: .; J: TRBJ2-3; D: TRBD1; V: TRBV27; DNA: TGTGCCAGCTCGCCCGGGACAGGGGACACAGATACGCAGTATTTT; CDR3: CASSPGTGDTDTQYF
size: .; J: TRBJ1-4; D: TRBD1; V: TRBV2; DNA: TGTGCCAGCAGTGCCCGGGACAGGGGAAGGTATAGGGGGAATGAACTGTTTTTT; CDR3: CASSARDRGRYRGNELFF
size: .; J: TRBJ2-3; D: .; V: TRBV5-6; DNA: TGTGCCAGCAGCTTGGTCCTAGCGGATACGCAGTATTTT; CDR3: CASSLVLADTQYF
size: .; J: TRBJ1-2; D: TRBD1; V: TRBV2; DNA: TGTGCCAGCACAGCGGACAGGAGGAACTATGGCTACACCTTC; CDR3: CASTADRRNYGYTF
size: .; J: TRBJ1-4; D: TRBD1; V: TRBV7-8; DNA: TGTGCCAGCAACCACGGCCGAGGGGGCTGGAATGAAAAACTGTTTTTT; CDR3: CASNHGRGGWNEKLFF
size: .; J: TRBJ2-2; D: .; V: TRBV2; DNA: TGTGCCAGCAGTGAAGGGCACACCACCGGGGAGCTGTTTTTT; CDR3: CASSEGHTTGELFF
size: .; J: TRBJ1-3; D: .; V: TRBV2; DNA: TGTGCCAGCAGTTCAGGTTCCGGAAACACCATATATTTT; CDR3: CASSSGSGNTIYF
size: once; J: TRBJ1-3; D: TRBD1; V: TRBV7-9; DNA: TGTGCCAGCAGCTCAACGGACAGGGTTATTGGAAACACCATATATTTT; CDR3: CASSSTDRVIGNTIYF
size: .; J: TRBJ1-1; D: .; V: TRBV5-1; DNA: TGCGCCAGCAGCTTGAAACAGGACACTGAAGCTTTCTTT; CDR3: CASSLKQDTEAFF
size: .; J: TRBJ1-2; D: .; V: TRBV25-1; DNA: TGTGCCAGCAGTGGGCCTTCTGGCTACACCTTC; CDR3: CASSGPSGYTF
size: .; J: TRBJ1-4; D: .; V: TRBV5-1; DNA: TGCGCCAGCAGCTTGTCTGGGTCTAGGGAAAAACTGTTTTTT; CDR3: CASSLSGSREKLFF